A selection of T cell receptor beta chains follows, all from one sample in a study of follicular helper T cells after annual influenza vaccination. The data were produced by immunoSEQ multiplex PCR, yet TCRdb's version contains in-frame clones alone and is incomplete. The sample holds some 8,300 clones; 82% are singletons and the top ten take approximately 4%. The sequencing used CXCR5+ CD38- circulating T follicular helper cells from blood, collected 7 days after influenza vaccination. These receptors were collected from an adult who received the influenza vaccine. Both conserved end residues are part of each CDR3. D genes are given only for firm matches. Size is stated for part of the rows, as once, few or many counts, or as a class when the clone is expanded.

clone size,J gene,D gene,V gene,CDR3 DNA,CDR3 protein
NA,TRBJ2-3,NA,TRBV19,TGTACCAGTAGTATAGGAGTCAGGGGCACAGATACGCAGTATTTT,CTSSIGVRGTDTQYF
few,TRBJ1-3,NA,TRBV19,TGTGCCTCCAGGGTATTCTCTGGAAACACCATATATTTT,CASRVFSGNTIYF
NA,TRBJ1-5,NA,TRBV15,TGTGCCACCAGCAGAAAACAGGTTAGCAGCAATCAGCCCCAGCATTTT,CATSRKQVSSNQPQHF
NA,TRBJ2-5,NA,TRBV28,TGTGCCAGCAGGGCGACATTCCCAGAGACCCAGTACTTC,CASRATFPETQYF
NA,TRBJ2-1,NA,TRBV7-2,TGTGCCAGCAGCTTAGTTGGTACCGCCTACAATGAGCAGTTCTTC,CASSLVGTAYNEQFF
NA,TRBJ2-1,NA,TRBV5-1,TGCGCCAGCAGCGCCGGCAGGAGCTCCTACAATGAGCAGTTCTTC,CASSAGRSSYNEQFF
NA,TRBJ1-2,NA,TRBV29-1,TGCAGCGTTGAGCAACAAGACAGGCTTAGCGTCTATGGCTACACCTTC,CSVEQQDRLSVYGYTF
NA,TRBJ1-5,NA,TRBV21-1,TGTGCCAGCAGCAAACGGGTCAGGGTTGCAGCACAGCCCCAGCATTTT,CASSKRVRVAAQPQHF
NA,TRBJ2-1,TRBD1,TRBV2,TGTGCCAGCAGTGCTACGACAGGGTTGTCCTACAATGAGCAGTTCTTC,CASSATTGLSYNEQFF
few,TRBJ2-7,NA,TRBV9,TGTGCCAGCAGCACCGGGTCGGACTCCTACGAGCAGTACTTC,CASSTGSDSYEQYF
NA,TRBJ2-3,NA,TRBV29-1,TGCAGCGTGGGAGAACTGGGACATAGCACAGATACGCAGTATTTT,CSVGELGHSTDTQYF
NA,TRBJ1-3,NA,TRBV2,TGTGCCAGCATAATGGGTGACACTGGAAACACCATATATTTT,CASIMGDTGNTIYF
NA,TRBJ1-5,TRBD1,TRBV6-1,TGTGCCAGCAGTGTCGCAGGACAGGGAATCCAGCCCCAGCATTTT,CASSVAGQGIQPQHF
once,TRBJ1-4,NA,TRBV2,TGTGCCAGCAGTACTCTCTATGAAAAACTGTTTTTT,CASSTLYEKLFF
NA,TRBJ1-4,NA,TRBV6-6,TGTGCCAGCAGGGGCCCATCGGGGGAAAAACTGTTTTTT,CASRGPSGEKLFF
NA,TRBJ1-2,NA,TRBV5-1,TGCGCCAGCAGCTATGACAGTGACTATGGCTACACCTTC,CASSYDSDYGYTF
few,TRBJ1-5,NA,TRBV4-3,TGCGCCAGCAGTTCGGGTCTTAATCAGCCCCAGCATTTT,CASSSGLNQPQHF
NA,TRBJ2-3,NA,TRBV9,TGTGCCAGCAGCGTAGCTTTGTCTTCGGGGGATGATACGCAGTATTTT,CASSVALSSGDDTQYF
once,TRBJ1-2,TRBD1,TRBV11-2,TGTGCCAGCAGCTCGACCAATTCACAGGGGGCTAACACCTTC,CASSSTNSQGANTF
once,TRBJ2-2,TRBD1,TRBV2,TGTGCCAGCAAGATATCAGGGGGCGCGGACACCGGGGAGCTGTTTTTT,CASKISGGADTGELFF
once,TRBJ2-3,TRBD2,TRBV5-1,TGCGCCAGCAGCTGGGGACTAGCGGGGGATGGAGATACGCAGTATTTT,CASSWGLAGDGDTQYF
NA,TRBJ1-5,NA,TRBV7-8,TGTGCCAGCAGCTTAACAATGGACAGCAATCAGCCCCAGCATTTT,CASSLTMDSNQPQHF
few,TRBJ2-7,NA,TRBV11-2,TGTGCCAGCAGCTTAGCGGCGGGCGAGCAGTACTTC,CASSLAAGEQYF
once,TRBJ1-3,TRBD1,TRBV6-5,TGTGCCAGCAGTTCGAACTTAGGGGGCCGAGGAAACACCATATATTTT,CASSSNLGGRGNTIYF
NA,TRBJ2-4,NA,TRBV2,TGTGCCAGCAGTGACGGTCTAGCCAAAAACATTCAGTACTTC,CASSDGLAKNIQYF
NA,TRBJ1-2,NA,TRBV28,TGTGCCAGCAGTTTTGCTCAGGAGGGAGGTGGCTACACCTTC,CASSFAQEGGGYTF
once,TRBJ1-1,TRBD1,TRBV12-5,TGTGCTTCGACACAGGGGGCTTATACTGAAGCTTTCTTT,CASTQGAYTEAFF